This entry is about one T cell receptor beta chain. Alongside a J-beta primer mix, a sample-barcoded 5' primer served in a second PCR lasting about 6 to 12 cycles. One entry per CDR3 protein results from TCRdb running MiXCR on the 5' RACE reads. This table holds hundreds of thousands of distinct CDR3 sequences, 25% found once. Isolated per sample were at least 6 million PBMCs. Extractions gave at least 5 micrograms of total RNA per sample. The sample comes from a study of blood T cells in healthy people across ages. The CDR3 consists of 13 residues. CDR1 is MNHEY and CDR2 is SVGEGT in the germline V gene. V was clipped by 1 base and J by 6 bases, with 6 bases between them. In addition, the sample was reused for a study of T cells of mothers and their children.

This TCR was recovered from a boy aged 5-17 years in good health. Input material: blood. The V and J genes are TRBV6-2 or TRBV6-3 and TRBJ2-2; D not resolved. CDR3 nucleotides: TGTGCCAGCAGTTACTGGCACCCCGGGGAGCTGTTTTTT. Translated, it gives CASSYWHPGELFF.